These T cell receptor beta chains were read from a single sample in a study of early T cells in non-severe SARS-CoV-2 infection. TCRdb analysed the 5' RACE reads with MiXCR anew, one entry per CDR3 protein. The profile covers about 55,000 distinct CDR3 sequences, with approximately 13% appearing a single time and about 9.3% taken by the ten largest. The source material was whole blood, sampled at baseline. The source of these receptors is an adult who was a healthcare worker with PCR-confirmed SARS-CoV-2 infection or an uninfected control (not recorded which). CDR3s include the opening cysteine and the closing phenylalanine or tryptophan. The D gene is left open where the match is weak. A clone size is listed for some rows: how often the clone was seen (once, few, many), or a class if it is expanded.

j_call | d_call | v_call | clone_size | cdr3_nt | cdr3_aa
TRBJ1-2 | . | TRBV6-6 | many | TGTGCCAGCATGGGGTTCGAGGGGAATGGCTACACCTTC | CASMGFEGNGYTF
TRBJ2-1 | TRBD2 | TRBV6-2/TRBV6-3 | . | TGTGCCAGCAGCCTGAACGGGGGGGCCGGTGAGCAGTTCTTC | CASSLNGGAGEQFF
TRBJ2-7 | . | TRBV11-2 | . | TGTGCCAGCAGCTTAGTCCCAGGGAGCCACGAGCAGTACTTC | CASSLVPGSHEQYF
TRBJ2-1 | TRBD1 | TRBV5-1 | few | TGCGCCAGCAGTTCTAGGGGGCCAGACAATGAGCAGTTCTTC | CASSSRGPDNEQFF
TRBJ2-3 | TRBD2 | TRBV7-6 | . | TGTGCCAGCAGCCTGGGGACTAGCGGATGGAAAGATACGCAGTATTTT | CASSLGTSGWKDTQYF
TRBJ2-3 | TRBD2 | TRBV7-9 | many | TGTGCCAGCAGCCCCCGGACTAGGACACCTTCAGATACGCAGTATTTT | CASSPRTRTPSDTQYF
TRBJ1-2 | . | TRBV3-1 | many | TGTGCCAGCAGCCAAGTCACCGACTATGGCTACACCTTC | CASSQVTDYGYTF
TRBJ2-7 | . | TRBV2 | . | TGTGCCAGCGGCAGGGGGGCCTCCTACGAGCAGTACTTC | CASGRGASYEQYF
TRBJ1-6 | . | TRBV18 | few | TGTGCCAGCTCACCGGACAGTTATAATTCACCCCTCCACTTT | CASSPDSYNSPLHF
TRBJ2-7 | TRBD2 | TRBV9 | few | TGTGCCAGCAGCGTAGGAACAGCGGGGGGGCAGACATACGAGCAGTACTTC | CASSVGTAGGQTYEQYF
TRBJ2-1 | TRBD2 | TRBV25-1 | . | TGTGCCAGCAGTGTGGGACTAGCGAACAATGAGCAGTTCTTC | CASSVGLANNEQFF
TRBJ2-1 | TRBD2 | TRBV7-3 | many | TGTGCCAGCAGCCTTAGTCCCCTTACTAGCGGGGGAGCCAATGAGCAGTTCTTC | CASSLSPLTSGGANEQFF
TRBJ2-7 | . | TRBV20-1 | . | TGCAGTGCTATCCCCTACATGACAGGTCCTTCCTACGAGCAGTACTTC | CSAIPYMTGPSYEQYF
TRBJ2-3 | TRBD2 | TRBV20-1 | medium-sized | TGCAGTGCTAGAGATGAAGCGGGGGGAGACACAGATACGCAGTATTTT | CSARDEAGGDTDTQYF
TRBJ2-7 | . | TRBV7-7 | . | TGTGCTAGCAGCTTAGCGCGGGGTTACGAGCAGTACTTC | CASSLARGYEQYF
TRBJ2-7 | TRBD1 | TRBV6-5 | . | TGTGCCAGCAGTATTCCGGGACAGGGGGCTTACGAGCAGTACTTC | CASSIPGQGAYEQYF
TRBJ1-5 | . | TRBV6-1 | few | TGTGCCAGCAGTGGGTCCAGGGGCTACGGACAGCCCCAGCATTTT | CASSGSRGYGQPQHF
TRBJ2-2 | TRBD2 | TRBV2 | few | TGTGCCAGCAGTGAATGGGGACTAGCGGCGATGAACACCGGGGAGCTGTTTTTT | CASSEWGLAAMNTGELFF
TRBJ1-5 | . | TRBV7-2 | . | TGTGCCAGCAGCTTAGCGCCAGGGTTTGGCAATCAGCCCCAGCATTTT | CASSLAPGFGNQPQHF
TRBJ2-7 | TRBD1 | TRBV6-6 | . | TGTGCCATGGCGACAGGGGCCACGTACGAGCAGTACTTC | CAMATGATYEQYF
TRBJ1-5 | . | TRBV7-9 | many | TGTGCCAGCAGCTTACAGGGAGGTCAGCCCCAGCATTTT | CASSLQGGQPQHF
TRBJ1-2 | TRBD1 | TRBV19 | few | TGTGCCAGTACCCCAGGGGGATTCGACTATGGCTACACCTTC | CASTPGGFDYGYTF
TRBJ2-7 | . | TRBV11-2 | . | TGTGCCAGCAGCTTAGATCCCGGGGATTCCGAGCAGTACTTC | CASSLDPGDSEQYF
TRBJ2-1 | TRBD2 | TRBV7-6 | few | TGTGCCAGCAGCCTCAACCCTAGCGGGAGGGATCTTTTGGATGAGCAGTTCTTC | CASSLNPSGRDLLDEQFF
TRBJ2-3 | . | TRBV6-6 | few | TGTGCCAGCAGTTACTCCGGTGGGGTGCCAGATACGCAGTATTTT | CASSYSGGVPDTQYF
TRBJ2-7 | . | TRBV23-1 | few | TGCGCCAGCACCCGTGGGTCCTACGAGCAGTACTTC | CASTRGSYEQYF
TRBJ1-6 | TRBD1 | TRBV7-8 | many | TGTGCCAGCAGCTTATTCGGACAGGGGGCCAATTCACCCCTCCACTTT | CASSLFGQGANSPLHF
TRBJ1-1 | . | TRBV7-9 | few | TGTGCCAGCAGCTCCCTTTCGAACACTGAAGCTTTCTTT | CASSSLSNTEAFF
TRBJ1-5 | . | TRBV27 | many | TGTGCCAGCAGTTTCAAGAATAGCAATCAGCCCCAGCATTTT | CASSFKNSNQPQHF
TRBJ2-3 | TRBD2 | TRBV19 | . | TGTGCCAGTAGTTGGATAGCGGGAGGTCCCGATACGCAGTATTTT | CASSWIAGGPDTQYF
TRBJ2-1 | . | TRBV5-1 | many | TGCGCCAGCAGCGAAACCACGGGGAAGACGTACAATGAGCAGTTCTTC | CASSETTGKTYNEQFF
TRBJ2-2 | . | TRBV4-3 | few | TGCGCCAGCAGCCTCCGGGAACACACGGCTCCGGAGGAGCTGTTTTTT | CASSLREHTAPEELFF
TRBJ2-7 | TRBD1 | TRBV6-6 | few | TGTGCCAGCAGTGGGGGACAGGGGGCGCGTGAGCAGTACTTC | CASSGGQGAREQYF
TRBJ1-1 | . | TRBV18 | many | TGTGCCAGCTCACCACCGCGTTTGGGGGGTAACACTGAAGCTTTCTTT | CASSPPRLGGNTEAFF
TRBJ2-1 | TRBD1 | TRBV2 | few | TGTGCCAGCAGTGAAGCGCGACAGGGGGATATGTTCTTC | CASSEARQGDMFF
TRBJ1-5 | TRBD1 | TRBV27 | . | TGTGCCAGCAGTCAGAATAAGGGGGCAGGTAATCAGCCCCAGCATTTT | CASSQNKGAGNQPQHF
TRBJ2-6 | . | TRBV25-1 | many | TGTGCCAGCAGTGAATTTGAAGGGGCCTCGGGGGCCAACGTCCTGACTTTC | CASSEFEGASGANVLTF
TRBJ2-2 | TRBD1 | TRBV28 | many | TGTGCCAGCAGTCGGGGACAGCTCGGGGAGCTGTTTTTT | CASSRGQLGELFF
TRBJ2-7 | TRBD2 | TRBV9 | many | TGTGCCAGCAGTGTAGCGGGAGAGAACGAGCAGTACTTC | CASSVAGENEQYF
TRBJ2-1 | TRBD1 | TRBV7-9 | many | TGTGCCAGCAGCTTACGGGACAGGGCCAATGAGCAGTTCTTC | CASSLRDRANEQFF
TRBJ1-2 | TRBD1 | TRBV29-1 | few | TGCAGCGTCCGCCCGGGACAGGGGGCTAGCGGCTACACCTTC | CSVRPGQGASGYTF
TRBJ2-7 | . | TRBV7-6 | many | TGTGCCAGCAGCACGCAGGCGGGACAGCTCTACGAGCAGTACTTC | CASSTQAGQLYEQYF
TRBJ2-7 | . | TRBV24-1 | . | TGTGCCACCAGTGATTTGGAGGGGTTCGAGCAGTACTTC | CATSDLEGFEQYF
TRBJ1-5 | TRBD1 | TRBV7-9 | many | TGTGCCAGCAGCTTAGTGGGACAGGGGAATCAGCCCCAGCATTTT | CASSLVGQGNQPQHF
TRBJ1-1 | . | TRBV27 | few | TGTGCCAGCAGTTTCGCGGCAGGGCTCGACACTGAAGCTTTCTTT | CASSFAAGLDTEAFF
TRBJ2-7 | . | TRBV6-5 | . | TGTGCCAGCAGTTCCCGACCCCCGGGGGTGGTCTACGAGCAGTACTTC | CASSSRPPGVVYEQYF
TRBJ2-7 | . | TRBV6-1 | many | TGTGCCAGCAGTAGAGCCTACGAGCAGTACTTC | CASSRAYEQYF
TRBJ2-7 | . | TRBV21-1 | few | TGTGCCAGCAGCATCGGACAGGGGAAGTACGAGCAGTACTTC | CASSIGQGKYEQYF
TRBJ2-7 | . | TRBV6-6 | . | TGTGCCAGCAGTCCGGACAGAAACTACGAGCAGTACTTC | CASSPDRNYEQYF
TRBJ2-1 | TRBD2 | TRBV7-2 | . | TGTGCCAGCAGCTTAGGACTAGCGGGGTTGAATGAGCAGTTCTTC | CASSLGLAGLNEQFF
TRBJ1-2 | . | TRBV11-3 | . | TGTGCCAGCAGCTTAGATGGAGGGGCTTCCTATGGCTACACCTTC | CASSLDGGASYGYTF
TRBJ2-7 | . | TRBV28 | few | TGTGCCAGCAGTTCTGGGGGGACCGGGTCCTACGAGCAGTACTTC | CASSSGGTGSYEQYF
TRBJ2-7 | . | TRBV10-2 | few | TGCGCCAGCAGGAAGGGTGACTCCTACGAGCAGTACTTC | CASRKGDSYEQYF
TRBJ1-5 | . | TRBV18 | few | TGTGCCAGCTCACAGGGGGGAGTTGGCAATCAGCCCCAGCATTTT | CASSQGGVGNQPQHF
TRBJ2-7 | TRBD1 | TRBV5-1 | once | TGCGCCAGCAGCTCAGAAGGGGACAGGGTGCCCTACGAGCAGTACTTC | CASSSEGDRVPYEQYF
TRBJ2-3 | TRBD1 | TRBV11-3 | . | TGTGCCAGCAGCATCCGGACAGGGGGCGGCACAGATACGCAGTATTTT | CASSIRTGGGTDTQYF
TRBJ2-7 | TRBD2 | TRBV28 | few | TGTGCCAGCAGACTAGCGCTAAACTCCTACGAGCAGTACTTC | CASRLALNSYEQYF
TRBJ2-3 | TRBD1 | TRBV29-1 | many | TGCAGCGTAGGAGACAGGGTCAGCACAGATACGCAGTATTTT | CSVGDRVSTDTQYF